What follows is one T cell receptor (beta chain) and its context. What it binds is not known. The record originates from a study of T cells in narcolepsy. For the study at large: Donors had narcolepsy type 1 or type 2, or were healthy controls. Whole-study findings and limits: Healthy controls reportedly lacked the autoreactive clonotypes serially found in patients' blood. Same-patient CSF and blood CD4+ T cell clonotypes included HCRT-specific and TRIB2-specific autoreactive ones.

This CDR3 has 15 residues. V dropped 6 bases and J dropped 0 bases, with 12 bases sitting between them. Germline V gene lookup returns CDR1 MNHNS and CDR2 SASEGT. TCRdb's table, derived via immunoSEQ multiplex PCR, lists solely in-frame clones and lacks some. The sample records about 20,000 clones, roughly four fifths being singletons. The sequence came from a human donor in good health. The sample taken for sequencing was memory (CD45RA-) CD4+ T cells from blood. The rearrangement joins TRBV6-1 to TRBJ1-5, with D unresolved. CDR3: CASRRNHPSNQPQHF. DNA of the CDR3: TGTGCCAGCAGGAGGAACCACCCTAGCAATCAGCCCCAGCATTTT.